These 16 T cell receptor beta chains originate from one sample sequenced in a study of naive and memory T cell subsets. An equimolar mix of two oligonucleotides served as the beta constant-region primer for TRBC1 and TRBC2. TCRdb used MiXCR to reprocess the UMI-ligation and nested PCR reads, holding one entry per CDR3 protein. The table has around 160,000 distinct CDR3 sequences, over 15% seen once. Sequencing was carried out using naive CD4+ T cells from blood. The receptor source for this set is a human donor in good health.

The sample holds a few counts of this clonotype. The gene calls are TRBV29-1 and TRBJ2-7, with TRBD1 identical over 11 bases. The V gene end was trimmed by 1 base and the J gene end by 1 base; junction bases not matched to a gene: 15. The CDR3 covers 19 residues. Germline CDR1 is SQVTM and CDR2 is ANQGSEA. The CDR3 DNA reads TGCAGCGTTGAAGCTAGCGGGACAGGGGGTTTGTCTTGGTCCTACGAGCAGTACTTC. Its translation is CSVEASGTGGLSWSYEQYF.

This chain connects TRBV30 to TRBJ1-3, with D tentatively TRBD1 (6 bases). V shed 4 bases and J shed 2 bases, with 12 bases lying between them. The CDR3 has 14 residues. Looked up from germline, CDR1 is GTSNPN and CDR2 is SVGIG (reference sequence). CDR3 amino acids: CAWNVAGAGNTIYF. The CDR3 DNA is TGTGCCTGGAACGTTGCAGGGGCTGGAAACACCATATATTTT.

This clonotype occurred a few times. V is TRBV25-1 and J is TRBJ2-7; 8 nucleotides line up with TRBD2. The junction had 5 bases not matched to a gene; V was cut back by 4 bases and J by 3 bases. The CDR3 is 14 residues long. CDR1 is MGHDK and CDR2 is SYGVNS in the germline V gene. This CDR3 is CASSAAGAYYEQYF. The CDR3 coding sequence is TGTGCCAGCAGTGCAGCGGGAGCTTACTACGAGCAGTACTTC.

This clonotype appeared a few times. The V call is TRBV10-2, the J call TRBJ1-1, with D perhaps TRBD1 (6 bases). The V gene's germline CDR1 is WSHSY and CDR2 SAAADI. Trimming removed 7 bases from V and 2 bases from J, with 14 bases in between. This CDR3 contains 14 residues. Here the CDR3 reads CASNLQGANTEAFF. The CDR3, as DNA: TGCGCCAGCAACCTACAGGGCGCTAACACTGAAGCTTTCTTT.

V and J are TRBV29-1 and TRBJ1-2; no definite D call. The V gene's germline CDR1 is SQVTM and CDR2 ANQGSEA. Trimming pared 2 bases from V and 6 bases from J, leaving 7 bases between. This CDR3 region has 11 residues. The CDR3 coding sequence is TGCAGCGTTGAAACGGGGAATGGCTACACCTTC. It translates to CSVETGNGYTF.

This chain joins TRBV24-1 and TRBJ2-2; weak D call: TRBD1 (5 bases). The CDR3 sequence is 16 residues long. Trimming took off 3 bases at V and 4 bases at J, with 14 bases between the two ends. Germline V gives CDR1 KGHDR, CDR2 SFDVKD. The CDR3 loop is CATSDAAAGATGELFF. CDR3 in DNA: TGTGCCACCAGTGATGCCGCTGCTGGGGCCACCGGGGAGCTGTTTTTT.

CDR3 protein: CSARLGSYEQYF. The CDR3 DNA sequence: TGCAGTGCTAGATTGGGATCCTACGAGCAGTACTTC. V usage is TRBV20-1 and J usage is TRBJ2-7; D gene unclear. The V end was cut by 2 bases, the J end by 1 base, with 6 bases between. The CDR3 spans 12 residues. Germline CDR1 and CDR2: DFQATT and SNEGSKA (reference sequence).

This clonotype turned up a few times. The genes are TRBV20-1 and TRBJ1-5, with D tentatively TRBD1 (6 bases). CDR1 and CDR2 (germline): DFQATT, SNEGSKA (reference sequence). The ends were cut back, 3 bases at V and 3 bases at J, with 12 bases in the middle. CDR3 length equals 14 residues. The chain's CDR3 is CSASGTLHNQPQHF. DNA of the CDR3: TGCAGTGCTAGCGGGACACTACACAATCAGCCCCAGCATTTT.

V is TRBV3-1 and J is TRBJ2-5, with 8 bases that match TRBD1. CDR1 is LGHDT and CDR2 is YNNKEL in the germline V gene (reference sequence). Trimming cost V 6 bases and J 3 bases; bases outside gene matches: 3. This CDR3 has 13 residues. The CDR3 reads CASRYRGEETQYF. The CDR3 DNA sequence: TGTGCCAGCAGATACAGGGGGGAAGAGACCCAGTACTTC.

The genes are TRBV12-3 or TRBV12-4 and TRBJ1-4; unclear D gene. V lost 3 bases and J 8 bases, leaving 13 bases between the germline ends. The CDR3 runs 14 residues. The CDR3 bases are TGTGCCAGCAGTTTTAACAGTCTCGGGGAAAAACTGTTTTTT. This codes for CASSFNSLGEKLFF.

The genes are TRBV28 and TRBJ1-1; 9 nucleotides line up with TRBD1. Trimming removed 10 bases from V and 4 bases from J; junction bases left unmatched: 16. The CDR3 length is 16 residues. Germline CDR1 is MDHEN and CDR2 is SYDVKM. CDR3 nucleotide sequence: TGTGCCAACACCATGCCCCCGGGACAGGGAGGCACTGAAGCTTTCTTT. Translation gives CANTMPPGQGGTEAFF. Using reference TRBV28 and TRBJ1-1 for the parts outside the CDR3, the full variable domain is DVKVTQSSRYLVKRTGEKVFLECVQDMDHENMFWYRQDPGLGLRLIYFSYDVKMKEKGDIPEGYSVSREKKERFSLILESASTNQTSMYLCANTMPPGQGGTEAFFGQGTRLTVV.

This clonotype occurred a few times. CDR3 bases: TGTGCCAGCAGTGAGACCCCCGCATACAATGAGCAGTTCTTC. The encoded protein is CASSETPAYNEQFF. J is TRBJ2-1 and V is TRBV28; D remains unclear. The CDR3 length is 14 residues. Germline CDR1 MDHEN, CDR2 SYDVKM. V lost 5 bases to trimming and J lost 4 bases, with 12 bases between them.

This clonotype was picked up many times. This rearrangement joins TRBV24-1 to TRBJ2-1, with 10 bases aligning to TRBD2. The V gene end was trimmed by 4 bases and the J gene end by 2 bases; junction bases not matched to a gene: 7. There are 17 residues in the CDR3. From germline, CDR1 is KGHDR and CDR2 SFDVKD. The CDR3 DNA follows: TGTGCCACCAGTGACCCGGGACTAGCGCAAACCTACAATGAGCAGTTCTTC. It codes for CATSDPGLAQTYNEQFF.

The chain uses TRBV12-5 and TRBJ2-1; 7 nucleotides agree with TRBD2. The germline CDR1 and CDR2 sequences are LGHNT and FRNRAP. The CDR3 has 17 residues. Trimming took 2 bases from V and 4 from J; bases not matched to a gene: 11. CDR3 DNA: TGTGCTAGTGGTTTGCGTTTAGCGGGTGCAACGTACAATGAGCAGTTCTTC. This gives the protein CASGLRLAGATYNEQFF. The full variable domain, in which reference TRBV12-5 and TRBJ2-1 provide the parts outside the CDR3, is DARVTQTPRHKVTEMGQEVTMRCQPILGHNTVFWYRQTMMQGLELLAYFRNRAPLDDSGMPKDRFSAEMPDATLATLKIQPSEPRDSAVYFCASGLRLAGATYNEQFFGPGTRLTVL.

The rearrangement links TRBV7-9 to TRBJ2-5; 11 bases align to TRBD1. Losses at the gene ends were 5 bases for V and 5 bases for J; bases not matched to a gene: 4. Germline-derived CDR1 and CDR2 are SEHNR and FQNEAQ (reference sequence). The CDR3 runs 14 residues. CDR3 loop: CASSRTGGWETQYF. CDR3 in DNA: TGTGCCAGCAGCAGGACAGGGGGCTGGGAGACCCAGTACTTC. The variable domain in full, with the rest retrieved from reference TRBV7-9 and TRBJ2-5, is DTGVSQNPRHKITKRGQNVTFRCDPISEHNRLYWYRQTLGQGPEFLTYFQNEAQLEKSRLLSDRFSAERPKGSFSTLEIQRTEQGDSAMYLCASSRTGGWETQYFGPGTRLLVL.

The rearrangement links TRBV5-4 to TRBJ2-4; 9 nucleotides align to TRBD1. Germline V gene sequence: CDR1 SGHNT, CDR2 YYREEE (reference sequence). V trimming: 2 bases; J trimming: 2 bases; junction bases outside the gene matches: 5. The CDR3 is 16 amino acids. The CDR3 region is CASSFTGGAPKNIQYF. For the CDR3, the DNA is TGTGCCAGCAGCTTCACAGGGGGCGCCCCCAAAAACATTCAGTACTTC.